These 21 T cell receptor beta chains share one sample of origin, sequenced in a study of cytomegalovirus exposure and HLA in healthy donors. Assay: immunoSEQ multiplex PCR; the TCRdb copy retains only in-frame clones and omits some. The sample yields 100,000 or so clones, around nine tenths seen once. The source material was PBMCs. Receptors originate from a woman aged 25 to 45 in good health and CMV-seronegative.

V is TRBV11-2 and J is TRBJ1-4, with D possibly TRBD1 on 5 matching bases. Trimming pared 4 bases from V and 3 bases from J, leaving 9 bases between. The length of the CDR3 is 14 residues. Germline V CDR1 and CDR2: SGHAT, FQNNGV. The CDR3 DNA sequence: TGTGCCAGCAGCTCCAGACAGCCTAATGAAAAACTGTTTTTT. Its protein is CASSSRQPNEKLFF.

The gene calls are TRBV4-1 and TRBJ2-7, with D possibly matching TRBD1 (6 bases). The CDR3 is 18 residues long. Per the germline V gene, CDR1 is MGHRA and CDR2 is YSYEKL. Deletions cut 1 base from V and 3 bases from J, with 22 bases between. CDR3 sequence (DNA): TGCGCCAGCAGCCAAGGAGGGGGTGGGCGAGGTAGTGGCTACGAGCAGTACTTC. Translated, it gives CASSQGGGGRGSGYEQYF.

V gene TRBV6-1 combines with J gene TRBJ1-2, with TRBD1 matching over 12 bases. Looked up from germline, CDR1 is MNHNS and CDR2 is SASEGT. V was clipped by 0 bases and J by 6 bases; unmatched bases: 8. The CDR3 is 17 amino acids. In DNA form, the CDR3 reads TGTGCCAGCAGTGAAGCGGGGACAGGGGGCATTTGGGATGGCTACACCTTC. This sequence encodes CASSEAGTGGIWDGYTF.

V is TRBV10-1 and J is TRBJ1-2; D not certain. The CDR3 has 13 residues. V lost 6 bases and J 2 bases, leaving 10 bases between the germline ends. CDR1 and CDR2 (germline): WNHNN, SYGVQD (reference sequence). The CDR3 nucleotides are TGCGCCAGCAGCAAGACGGGGAACTATGGCTACACCTTC. It translates to CASSKTGNYGYTF.

The rearrangement joins TRBV9 to TRBJ2-3, with D possibly TRBD2 on 6 matching bases. V lost 2 bases and J 1 base, leaving 11 bases between the germline ends. This CDR3 is 15 amino acids long. Germline assignment: CDR1 SGDLS and CDR2 YYNGEE. This CDR3 is CASSVELARTDTQYF. For the CDR3, the DNA is TGTGCCAGCAGCGTGGAACTAGCCCGCACAGATACGCAGTATTTT.

The chain is built from TRBV28 and TRBJ2-7, with 8 bases aligning to TRBD1. CDR3 length: 14 amino acids. Trimming cost V 6 bases and J 8 bases; bases outside gene matches: 12. CDR1 MDHEN and CDR2 SYDVKM come from the germline V gene. The CDR3 nucleotides are TGTGCCAGCAGGGGGACAGGTCCCCTTGAAAAGCAGTACTTC. Amino acids: CASRGTGPLEKQYF.

CDR3 DNA: TGTGCCAGCAGCTTAAAGACAGGCTTCGGGCAGCCCCAGCATTTT. Encoded protein: CASSLKTGFGQPQHF. The chain carries TRBV6-5 and TRBJ1-5; TRBD1 is a possible D gene (6 bases). Germline CDR1 is MNHEY and CDR2 is SVGAGI. V shed 6 bases and J shed 7 bases, with 19 bases lying between them. The CDR3 is 15 residues long.

The chain combines TRBV4-3 with TRBJ2-1, with 11 bases identical to TRBD2. V shed 0 bases, J shed 8 bases, and the junction held 6 bases outside the gene matches. Per the germline V gene, CDR1 is LGHNA and CDR2 is YSLEER. The CDR3 consists of 16 residues. The CDR3 DNA reads TGCGCCAGCAGCCAAGATCCCCTTAGCGGGAGGGATGAGCAGTTCTTC. Residues: CASSQDPLSGRDEQFF.

V usage is TRBV9 and J usage is TRBJ1-1, with D hard to call. CDR1 and CDR2 (germline): SGDLS, YYNGEE. Trimming removed 4 bases at V and 7 bases at J, with 14 bases between. This CDR3 has 13 residues. The CDR3 nucleotides read TGTGCCAGCAGCCCCCGTGAGGCCCGTGAAGCTTTCTTT. It codes for CASSPREAREAFF.

This rearrangement joins TRBV28 to TRBJ2-7, with 9 bases identical to TRBD1. CDR1 is MDHEN, CDR2 SYDVKM, per germline. The CDR3 is 15 amino acids. V lost 6 bases to trimming and J lost 2 bases; unmatched junction nucleotides: 8. This CDR3 reads CASSAPGTGPYEQYF. For the CDR3, the DNA is TGTGCCAGCAGCGCACCCGGGACAGGGCCCTACGAGCAGTACTTC.

This rearrangement joins TRBV29-1 to TRBJ1-2; weak D call: TRBD1 (6 bases). V gave up 4 bases and J gave up 6 bases, with 12 bases separating them. The germline CDR1 and CDR2 sequences are SQVTM and ANQGSEA. The CDR3 consists of 12 residues. CDR3 sequence (DNA): TGCAGCGTTGCTCGGGCAGGGGATGGCTACACCTTC. It translates to CSVARAGDGYTF.

The chain uses TRBV4-1 and TRBJ1-2; no reliable D call. Trimming cost V 4 bases and J 8 bases, with 23 bases left between them. CDR3 length equals 16 residues. Germline V gene lookup returns CDR1 MGHRA and CDR2 YSYEKL. Here the CDR3 reads CASSRTTARGRGGYTF. DNA of the CDR3: TGCGCCAGCAGCCGAACAACTGCCCGAGGTAGAGGAGGCTACACCTTC.

The chain joins TRBV27 to TRBJ1-1; 8 bases match TRBD1. The CDR3 is 15 amino acids. Germline V CDR1 and CDR2: MNHEY, SMNVEV (reference sequence). Trimming cost V 4 bases and J 1 base; bases outside gene matches: 5. CDR3 nucleotide sequence: TGTGCCAGCAGTTACGGACAGGGTGGGAACACTGAAGCTTTCTTT. This encodes CASSYGQGGNTEAFF.

V usage is TRBV2 and J usage is TRBJ1-2; D unresolved. Trimming took 0 bases from V and 8 from J, leaving 13 bases between them. The germline V gene encodes CDR1 SNHLY and CDR2 FYNNEI. This CDR3 has 14 amino acids. As DNA, the CDR3 is TGTGCCAGCAGTGAAGCCCTACCCGAGGGAGGCTACACCTTC. Amino acids: CASSEALPEGGYTF.

In nucleotides, the CDR3 is TGTGCCAGCGGCGCGGCGAACGGCGAGCAGTACTTC. Amino acids: CASGAANGEQYF. V is TRBV11-3 and J is TRBJ2-7, with D uncertain. The CDR3 contains 12 residues. From germline, CDR1 is SGHNT and CDR2 YENEEA. Between the trimmed V and J ends, which lost 8 bases and 6 bases, there was a span of 14 bases.

The chain joins TRBV2 to TRBJ1-5; 7 nucleotides align to TRBD1. CDR1 SNHLY and CDR2 FYNNEI come from the germline V gene. CDR3 length equals 14 residues. The ends lost 1 base at V and 4 bases at J; junction bases unmatched: 1. The CDR3 nucleotides are TGTGCCAGCAGTGAAGGGACAGGAAATCAGCCCCAGCATTTT. The encoded protein is CASSEGTGNQPQHF. The variable domain in full, with the rest retrieved from reference TRBV2 and TRBJ1-5, is EPEVTQTPSHQVTQMGQEVILRCVPISNHLYFYWYRQILGQKVEFLVSFYNNEISEKSEIFDDQFSVERPDGSNFTLKIRSTKLEDSAMYFCASSEGTGNQPQHFGDGTRLSIL.

The chain is built from TRBV27 and TRBJ2-1; 8 bases fit TRBD1. The CDR3 sequence is 15 residues long. In germline, CDR1 is MNHEY, CDR2 SMNVEV (reference sequence). The trim removed 6 bases at V and 2 bases at J, leaving 6 bases unmatched. In DNA form, the CDR3 reads TGTGCCAGCAGACCACCGGGACAGGCCTACAATGAGCAGTTCTTC. Translation gives CASRPPGQAYNEQFF.

The chain couples TRBV9 to TRBJ1-6; TRBD1 is a possible D gene (5 bases). V was trimmed by 4 bases and J by 5 bases, leaving 19 bases between them. Germline CDR1 is SGDLS and CDR2 is YYNGEE. The CDR3 extends over 17 amino acids. The CDR3 nucleotides are TGTGCCAGCAGCCCCCAGGGCTTTAAGCCAGATAATTCACCCCTCCACTTT. It encodes CASSPQGFKPDNSPLHF.

The chain couples TRBV6-5 to TRBJ2-7, with D possibly being TRBD2 (7 bases). CDR1 and CDR2 from the germline V gene are MNHEY and SVGAGI. Between the trimmed V and J ends, which lost 0 bases and 6 bases, there was a span of 12 bases. The CDR3 runs to 14 residues. The CDR3 is CASSYSGGGSEQYF. For the CDR3, the DNA is TGTGCCAGCAGTTACTCTGGGGGGGGCTCCGAGCAGTACTTC.

The CDR3 DNA follows: TGTGCCAGCAGCGCGTGGAGGGACGGGGAGCTGTTTTTT. Translated: CASSAWRDGELFF. V and J are TRBV9 and TRBJ2-2, with D maybe TRBD2 (6 bases). The ends were cut back, 3 bases at V and 7 bases at J, with 10 bases in the middle. This CDR3 is built from 13 residues. The germline V gene has CDR1 SGDLS and CDR2 YYNGEE.

The rearrangement links TRBV7-8 to TRBJ2-1, with D possibly being TRBD2 (6 bases). Germline assignment: CDR1 SGHVS and CDR2 FQNEAQ. The V end lost 10 bases, the J end lost 15 bases, and 16 bases lay between the germline ends. The CDR3 runs to 10 residues. CDR3 bases: TGTGCCACCCTCTTCGGGGGTCTGTTCTTC. Protein sequence: CATLFGGLFF.